A single sample gave rise to the 32 T cell receptor beta chains below, sequenced in a study of T cells expressing NK-cell markers. TCRdb re-called the 5' RACE reads and shows each CDR3 protein once, DNA omitted. The sample has fewer than 550,000 distinct CDR3 sequences. Material for sequencing was blood T cells: a sorted CD56 or NKG2C T cell subset, CD4+ or CD8+ T cells, or bulk PBMC T cells (not recorded which). The origin of the receptors is a woman in her 50s in good health.

The chain recombines TRBV25-1 with TRBJ2-5; with no DNA, the TCRdb D assignment of TRBD2 cannot be verified. This CDR3 contains 16 residues. Looked up from germline, CDR1 is MGHDK and CDR2 is SYGVNS. CDR3 residues: CASSDGGAGLQETQYF.

V gene TRBV7-3 combines with J gene TRBJ2-5; the TCRdb call, TRBD1, lacks DNA for checking. Germline lookup yields CDR1 SGHTA and CDR2 FQGTGA. The CDR3 spans 15 residues. CDR3 sequence: CASSARGEQGETQYF.

The chain uses TRBV11-2 and TRBJ2-3; TCRdb lists TRBD1, though no DNA is available to test this call. The CDR3 spans 12 residues. CDR1 is SGHAT and CDR2 is FQNNGV in the germline V gene. Here the CDR3 reads CASSPGGRRGYF.

The chain couples TRBV11-3 to TRBJ2-3. Per germline, CDR1 SGHNT and CDR2 YENEEA. This CDR3 region has 16 residues. Here the CDR3 reads CASSRRLNLATDTQYF.

This rearrangement joins TRBV6-5 to TRBJ1-3. The CDR3 has 16 amino acids. Germline values: CDR1 MNHEY, CDR2 SVGAGI. CDR3 sequence reads: CASSYGQLSSGNTIYF.

This chain uses TRBV5-1 with TRBJ2-1; TCRdb's D call, TRBD1, is unchecked because there is no DNA. The germline gives CDR1 SGHRS, CDR2 YFSETQ. The CDR3 is 19 amino acids. The CDR3 loop is CASSFFVLGQGAPYNEQFF.

The V gene is TRBV6-1, the J gene TRBJ1-2; TCRdb picks TRBD1, but there is no DNA to check that call. Per germline, CDR1 MNHNS and CDR2 SASEGT. The CDR3 covers 12 residues. CDR3 protein: CASSVGGTGYTF.

V usage is TRBV12-3 or TRBV12-4 and J usage is TRBJ1-5. The CDR3 loop spans 16 amino acids. The CDR3 protein is CASSFSGLLDGQPQHF.

CDR3 amino acids: CASSYPTGNTEAFF. V is TRBV6-2 or TRBV6-3 and J is TRBJ1-1; as DNA is missing, the TRBD1 call by TCRdb cannot be tested. Germline CDR1 and CDR2: MNHEY and SVGEGT. The CDR3 length is 14 residues.

The chain carries TRBV7-9 and TRBJ2-7; the TCRdb call, TRBD1, lacks DNA for checking. The CDR3 length is 16 residues. Germline V gene sequence: CDR1 SEHNR, CDR2 FQNEAQ (reference sequence). CDR3 protein: CASSLAAGQGNGEQYF.

The chain has TRBV27 and TRBJ2-3; TCRdb's D gene call, TRBD1, goes unchecked for lack of DNA. This CDR3 is built from 15 residues. Germline loops: CDR1 MNHEY, CDR2 SMNVEV (reference sequence). This CDR3 is CASTSAGTSTDTQYF.

The chain employs TRBV7-8 and TRBJ2-7; the TRBD1 assignment by TCRdb is unverifiable without DNA. CDR1 SGHVS and CDR2 FQNEAQ come from the germline V gene. This CDR3 contains 14 residues. The CDR3 loop is CASSPRTGGYEQYF.

The V and J genes are TRBV24-1 and TRBJ2-3; the D call from TCRdb, TRBD1, cannot be confirmed without DNA. The germline V gene encodes CDR1 KGHDR and CDR2 SFDVKD. The CDR3 has 14 amino acids. CDR3 region: CATSVRGRGDTQYF.

This chain connects TRBV6-5 to TRBJ2-5. CDR3 size: 14 residues. Germline CDR1 is MNHEY and CDR2 is SVGAGI. The CDR3 loop is CASSYSEFQETQYF.

The chain carries TRBV4-1 and TRBJ1-1; TCRdb selects TRBD1, and the lack of DNA leaves this call unchecked. The germline V gene encodes CDR1 MGHRA and CDR2 YSYEKL. The CDR3 sequence is 13 residues long. The CDR3 here is CASRRLYNTEAFF.

This chain joins TRBV20-1 and TRBJ1-1. CDR3 length equals 12 residues. CDR1 and CDR2 from the germline V gene are DFQATT and SNEGSKA (reference sequence). The CDR3 spells CSARSWGTEAFF.

The chain employs TRBV3-1 and TRBJ2-7; checking the TCRdb D call of TRBD1 is not possible without DNA. CDR3 size: 15 residues. In germline, CDR1 is LGHDT, CDR2 YNNKEL (reference sequence). CDR3 sequence reads: CASSHTTGHTYEQYF.

The V gene is TRBV3-1, the J gene TRBJ2-2. Germline V gene lookup returns CDR1 LGHDT and CDR2 YNNKEL (reference sequence). This CDR3 has 12 residues. The CDR3 protein is CASRLNTGELFF.

This rearrangement joins TRBV5-1 to TRBJ2-3. This CDR3 has 17 amino acids. Per the germline V gene, CDR1 is SGHRS and CDR2 is YFSETQ. The CDR3 protein is CASSLAVGRQVADTQYF.

J is TRBJ2-6 and V is TRBV6-1. The V gene's germline CDR1 is MNHNS and CDR2 SASEGT. The length of the CDR3 is 17 residues. This CDR3 reads CASSDRTVGSGANVLTF.

The chain joins TRBV7-8 to TRBJ2-5; TCRdb lists TRBD2, though no DNA is available to test this call. The CDR3 sequence is 16 residues long. Germline-derived CDR1 and CDR2 are SGHVS and FQNEAQ. The CDR3 reads CASSHTSGGLEETQYF.

The chain joins TRBV20-1 to TRBJ2-2; TCRdb's assignment of TRBD2 cannot be checked, as there is no DNA. Germline V CDR1 and CDR2: DFQATT, SNEGSKA (reference sequence). The CDR3 length is 16 residues. This CDR3 reads CSARSGTSGPSGELFF.

This chain joins TRBV19 and TRBJ1-4. Per germline, CDR1 LNHDA and CDR2 SQIVND (reference sequence). The length of the CDR3 is 14 residues. CDR3 amino acids: CASRAGPTNEKLFF.

CDR3 region: CSVEVGLGGETQYF. J is TRBJ2-5 and V is TRBV29-1; TCRdb's D gene call, TRBD1, goes unchecked for lack of DNA. This CDR3 comprises 14 residues. Germline V CDR1 and CDR2: SQVTM, ANQGSEA.

The CDR3 region is CSVGPSQETQYF. The chain combines TRBV29-1 with TRBJ2-5; the D call from TCRdb, TRBD2, cannot be confirmed without DNA. There are 12 residues in the CDR3. The germline V gene has CDR1 SQVTM and CDR2 ANQGSEA.

V and J are TRBV14 and TRBJ2-1. Looked up from germline, CDR1 is SGHDN and CDR2 is FVKESK. This CDR3 comprises 15 residues. This CDR3 reads CASSQSWSSYNEQFF.

The chain couples TRBV7-9 to TRBJ2-4; no DNA is available, so the TRBD1 call from TCRdb remains unchecked. Germline CDR1 is SEHNR and CDR2 is FQNEAQ (reference sequence). The CDR3 runs 16 residues. The CDR3 spells CASSSGGVGAKNIQYF. Supplemented by reference TRBV7-9 and TRBJ2-4, the full variable domain reads DTGVSQNPRHKITKRGQNVTFRCDPISEHNRLYWYRQTLGQGPEFLTYFQNEAQLEKSRLLSDRFSAERPKGSFSTLEIQRTEQGDSAMYLCASSSGGVGAKNIQYFGAGTRLSVL.

The rearrangement joins TRBV20-1 to TRBJ1-1; checking the TCRdb D call of TRBD1 is not possible without DNA. Per germline, CDR1 DFQATT and CDR2 SNEGSKA (reference sequence). The CDR3 is made up of 14 amino acids. Here the CDR3 reads CSARRDNSNTEAFF.

The J gene is TRBJ2-3, the V gene TRBV7-3. Per germline, CDR1 SGHTA and CDR2 FQGTGA. The CDR3 extends over 14 amino acids. This chain's CDR3 is CASSLTNGPDTQYF.

This chain joins TRBV4-1 and TRBJ2-3; TCRdb's assignment of TRBD2 cannot be checked, as there is no DNA. The CDR3 is made up of 16 amino acids. Germline V gives CDR1 MGHRA, CDR2 YSYEKL. Here the CDR3 reads CASSQDAAWRADTQYF.

This CDR3 reads CASSPTVPTGELFF. This rearrangement joins TRBV18 to TRBJ2-2. The germline gives CDR1 KGHSH, CDR2 LQKENI. This CDR3 has 14 amino acids.

The chain has TRBV3-1 and TRBJ2-7; TCRdb's D gene call, TRBD1, goes unchecked for lack of DNA. From germline, CDR1 is LGHDT and CDR2 YNNKEL (reference sequence). CDR3 length: 14 amino acids. CDR3 sequence reads: CASSQGQGRVEQYF.